Shown below are 22 T cell receptor beta chains from a single sample sequenced in a study of Graves' ophthalmopathy and Graves' hyperthyroidism. Investigators amplified TCR beta CDR3 regions from RNA transcripts. HTBI-primed RT-PCR formed the first round, and a multiplex PCR formed the second. TCRdb reprocessed the multiplex PCR reads via MiXCR and lists one record per CDR3 protein. The sample carries roughly 420,000 distinct CDR3 sequences, roughly 20% recorded once. The sequenced material came from peripheral blood. Every receptor here comes from a woman aged 18-35 years with stable Graves' hyperthyroidism.

This clonotype was observed many times. J is TRBJ1-2 and V is TRBV2; D is uncertain. Germline assignment: CDR1 SNHLY and CDR2 FYNNEI. This CDR3 is built from 13 residues. Trimming pared 1 base from V and 5 bases from J, leaving 8 bases between. In nucleotides, the CDR3 is TGTGCCAGCAGTGAAGAGGGTGGGTATGGCTACACCTTC. Translation: CASSEEGGYGYTF.

This clonotype came up many times. V usage is TRBV20-1 and J usage is TRBJ2-7; 7 bases line up with TRBD2. The germline V gene has CDR1 DFQATT and CDR2 SNEGSKA (reference sequence). The length of the CDR3 is 11 residues. V lost 6 bases and J lost 5; bases outside the gene matches: 4. DNA for the CDR3: TGCAGTGCGCTTCGGGGGGACGAGCAGTACTTC. As protein: CSALRGDEQYF.

The V gene is TRBV12-3 or TRBV12-4, the J gene TRBJ2-5; 7 bases line up with TRBD2. J gave up 2 bases and V 5 bases, and 20 bases lay outside the gene matches. CDR3 length: 19 residues. The CDR3 DNA follows: TGTGCCAGCAGTCCCCGAGCGGGGACCGGGGAGCGAGAGCAAGAGACCCAGTACTTC. It specifies CASSPRAGTGEREQETQYF.

This clonotype occurred many times. The V gene is TRBV6-1, the J gene TRBJ2-7, with 11 positions matching TRBD2. This CDR3 spans 15 amino acids. The germline V gene has CDR1 MNHNS and CDR2 SASEGT. V shed 7 bases, J shed 2 bases, and the junction held 7 bases outside the gene matches. The CDR3 reads CASKLGSGGAYEQYF. As DNA, the CDR3 is TGTGCCAGCAAATTGGGTAGCGGGGGGGCCTACGAGCAGTACTTC.

V and J are TRBV6-5 and TRBJ1-3, with TRBD1 matching 9 bases. This CDR3 region has 17 residues. The V and J ends lost 2 bases and 0 bases, in that order; junction bases with no gene match: 5. Per the germline V gene, CDR1 is MNHEY and CDR2 is SVGAGI. CDR3 in amino acids: CASSYRTGAVSGNTIYF. DNA for the CDR3: TGTGCCAGCAGTTACAGGACAGGGGCCGTCTCTGGAAACACCATATATTTT.

This clonotype has at least ten counts. The chain couples TRBV19 to TRBJ1-5; 8 bases map to TRBD1. This CDR3 has 17 residues. Germline-derived CDR1 and CDR2 are LNHDA and SQIVND (reference sequence). Germline trimming cut 10 bases from V and 0 bases from J; bases unmatched to any gene: 14. The CDR3, as DNA: TGTGCCACTTCGGACAGGGTTGTTGAGTATAGCAATCAGCCCCAGCATTTT. Translation gives CATSDRVVEYSNQPQHF.

The chain joins TRBV2 to TRBJ2-2; 7 nucleotides match TRBD1. Looked up from germline, CDR1 is SNHLY and CDR2 is FYNNEI. The CDR3 runs 15 residues. V trimming: 4 bases; J trimming: 0 bases; junction bases outside the gene matches: 2. The CDR3, as DNA: TGTGCCAGCAGTGTGGGACAGTCGAACACCGGGGAGCTGTTTTTT. Its protein product is CASSVGQSNTGELFF.

A word on this clonotype: Being one base from a much bigger clone, this may be a read error. The chain recombines TRBV12-3 or TRBV12-4 with TRBJ2-2; weak D call: TRBD2 (6 bases). CDR3 length equals 13 residues. The chain's CDR3 is CASRPRRGGELLF. CDR3 bases: TGTGCCAGCAGGCCCCGACGGGGCGGGGAGCTGTTGTTT.

This clonotype was observed many times. In nucleotides, the CDR3 is TGCAGTGCTAGAGGATACGGGCAGACCGGGGAGCTGTTTTTT. Translating it yields CSARGYGQTGELFF. The chain links TRBV20-1 to TRBJ2-2; D gene unclear. Germline CDR1 and CDR2: DFQATT and SNEGSKA (reference sequence). This CDR3 has 14 amino acids. Trimming shortened V by 1 base and J by 5 bases, and 11 bases separated the two germline ends.

This clonotype was seen ten or more times. V is TRBV12-3 or TRBV12-4 and J is TRBJ2-7; tentative D call: TRBD2 (6 bases). This CDR3 spans 14 amino acids. V lost 5 bases to trimming and J lost 6 bases, with 17 bases between them. The CDR3 sequence is CASSPTGLWGEQYF. The CDR3 bases are TGTGCCAGCAGTCCTACGGGACTGTGGGGCGAGCAGTACTTC.

In this sample, this clonotype turned up many times. The V call is TRBV30, the J call TRBJ2-5; a possible D gene is TRBD1 (5 bases). Germline values: CDR1 GTSNPN, CDR2 SVGIG (reference sequence). Trimming removed 5 bases from V and 5 bases from J, with 15 bases in between. The CDR3 length is 13 residues. CDR3 in amino acids: CAWGIYKGETQYF. DNA of the CDR3: TGTGCCTGGGGCATCTACAAGGGGGAGACCCAGTACTTC.

This clonotype came up many times. The J gene is TRBJ2-4, the V gene TRBV20-1; TRBD2 aligns across 7 bases. Germline loops: CDR1 DFQATT, CDR2 SNEGSKA (reference sequence). V trimming: 6 bases; J trimming: 0 bases; junction bases outside the gene matches: 17. CDR3 length: 18 residues. The CDR3 loop reads CSALSLAGVAGAKNIQYF. The CDR3, as DNA: TGCAGTGCGCTATCTTTGGCGGGAGTGGCGGGAGCCAAAAACATTCAGTACTTC.

This clonotype has ten or more counts. This chain uses TRBV19 with TRBJ2-5, with D tentatively TRBD2 (5 bases). The germline CDR1 and CDR2 sequences are LNHDA and SQIVND (reference sequence). The CDR3 loop spans 13 amino acids. Trimming took 5 bases from V and 1 from J, leaving 8 bases between them. The CDR3 protein is CASSGRFQETQYF. CDR3 sequence (DNA): TGTGCCAGTAGTGGGAGATTCCAAGAGACCCAGTACTTC.

In its sample, this clonotype was seen many times. The rearrangement links TRBV25-1 to TRBJ2-5; the match to TRBD1 covers 8 bases. After removal of 3 bases from V and 5 bases from J, the junction contained 8 bases not matched to a gene. CDR3 length equals 15 residues. CDR1 is MGHDK, CDR2 SYGVNS, per germline. The CDR3 here is CASSESRGLWETQYF. DNA for the CDR3: TGTGCCAGCAGTGAGTCCAGGGGGCTATGGGAGACCCAGTACTTC.

This clonotype was counted a single time. A read error may produce the germline difference seen at one junction end. This chain uses TRBV15 with TRBJ2-7, with D perhaps being TRBD1 or TRBD2 (5 bases each). The CDR3 is made up of 12 amino acids. CDR1 and CDR2 from the germline V gene are LNHNV and YYDKDF (reference sequence). The CDR3, as DNA: TGTGCCACCAGCCTGGGGGTCTACGATCAGTACTTC. Protein sequence: CATSLGVYDQYF. Complete variable domain (other parts from reference TRBV15 and TRBJ2-7): DAMVIQNPRYQVTQFGKPVTLSCSQTLNHNVMYWYQQKSSQAPKLLFHYYDKDFNNEADTPDNFQSRRPNTSFCFLDIRSPGLGDTAMYLCATSLGVYDQYFGPGTRLTVT.

This clonotype was seen a handful of times. CDR3 DNA: TGTGCCAGTCTTGGGGGACAGGGAGTGGCCGGGGAGCTGTTTTTT. Its translation: CASLGGQGVAGELFF. The rearrangement links TRBV19 to TRBJ2-2; 9 nucleotides align to TRBD1. Germline V gives CDR1 LNHDA, CDR2 SQIVND (reference sequence). Trimming cost V 8 bases and J 6 bases; bases outside gene matches: 10. CDR3 length equals 15 residues.

This clonotype came up a few times. J is TRBJ1-2 and V is TRBV6-4; possible D gene TRBD1, 6 bases. The V gene lost 5 bases and the J gene lost 6 bases, with 16 bases spanning the gap. The CDR3 loop spans 14 amino acids. Germline V gene lookup returns CDR1 MRHNA and CDR2 SNTAGT. The CDR3 spells CASSYQTGSDGYTF. CDR3 DNA: TGTGCCAGCAGTTACCAAACAGGGTCCGATGGCTACACCTTC.

At least ten counts were recorded for this clonotype. V is TRBV24-1 and J is TRBJ1-5; D unclear. V gave up 4 bases and J gave up 1 base, with 7 bases separating them. This CDR3 comprises 14 residues. Germline CDR1 reads KGHDR; CDR2 reads SFDVKD. The CDR3 loop is CATSETYSNQPQHF. The CDR3 coding sequence is TGTGCCACCAGTGAAACATACAGCAATCAGCCCCAGCATTTT.

The J gene is TRBJ1-1, the V gene TRBV6-1, with 10 bases fitting TRBD1. CDR1 is MNHNS and CDR2 is SASEGT in the germline V gene. CDR3 size: 15 residues. The trim removed 6 bases at V and 1 base at J, leaving 5 bases unmatched. CDR3 coding DNA: TGTGCCAGCAGGAGGGGACAGGGGACGAACACTGAAGCTTTCTTT. Its protein is CASRRGQGTNTEAFF.

This clonotype was recorded many times. The genes are TRBV12-3 or TRBV12-4 and TRBJ2-7, with TRBD1 identical over 7 bases. V shed 5 bases, J shed 4 bases, and the junction held 11 bases outside the gene matches. The length of the CDR3 is 15 residues. CDR3 amino acids: CASSTATGTNYEQYF. As DNA, the CDR3 is TGTGCCAGCAGTACCGCGACAGGGACCAATTACGAGCAGTACTTC.

This clonotype was counted once. Germline and junction disagree at one end, which may indicate a read error. The chain is built from TRBV15 and TRBJ1-5; no clear D gene. The germline V gene encodes CDR1 LNHNV and CDR2 YYDKDF (reference sequence). The CDR3 totals 13 residues. The CDR3 loop reads CAASRAVDQPQHF. The CDR3 DNA reads TGTGCCGCCAGCAGAGCTGTAGATCAGCCCCAGCATTTT.

In this sample, this clonotype turned up many times. V is TRBV6-5 and J is TRBJ1-1; no clear D. Trimming shortened V by 5 bases and J by 1 base, and 11 bases separated the two germline ends. The CDR3 runs to 14 residues. Germline lookup yields CDR1 MNHEY and CDR2 SVGAGI. CDR3 protein: CASSPDVWNTEAFF. In DNA, the CDR3 is TGTGCCAGCAGTCCCGACGTGTGGAACACTGAAGCTTTCTTT.